Listed below are T cell receptor beta chains from one sample, sequenced in a study of cytomegalovirus exposure and HLA in healthy donors. Repertoires were generated with immunoSEQ multiplex PCR, while TCRdb's copy carries only in-frame clones and drops some. The sample includes approximately 150,000 clones, about four fifths seen only once; the top ten take 3% to 4%. The sequenced sample consisted of PBMCs. The receptors were sampled from a human donor in good health. CDR3s include the opening cysteine and the closing phenylalanine or tryptophan. The D gene is left open where the match is weak. Size tells how often a clone was seen (once, few, many) or the class of an expanded clone, and some rows leave it out.

J gene,D gene,V gene,clone size,CDR3 protein,CDR3 DNA
TRBJ1-4,NA,TRBV15,once,CATSPVGGAGEKLFF,TGTGCCACCAGCCCGGTGGGGGGGGCGGGAGAAAAACTGTTTTTT
TRBJ2-1,NA,TRBV6-5,NA,CASRLTYANEQFF,TGTGCCAGCAGACTCACCTACGCTAATGAGCAGTTCTTC
TRBJ1-5,NA,TRBV15,once,CATSRDLVSQVKISNQPQHF,TGTGCCACCAGCAGAGATCTCGTGAGCCAGGTGAAGATTAGCAATCAGCCCCAGCATTTT
TRBJ2-1,NA,TRBV5-6,NA,CASSLLAVSYNEQFF,TGTGCCAGCAGTCTTTTAGCGGTCTCCTACAATGAGCAGTTCTTC
TRBJ2-1,NA,TRBV6-1,NA,CASSEATREFF,TGTGCCAGCAGTGAAGCTACGCGGGAGTTCTTC
TRBJ2-7,TRBD2,TRBV27,NA,CASSFSSGGYEQYF,TGTGCCAGCAGTTTTTCTAGCGGGGGCTACGAGCAGTACTTC
TRBJ1-1,TRBD1,TRBV28,once,CASSPQGTGNTEAFF,TGTGCCAGCAGTCCACAGGGGACTGGGAACACTGAAGCTTTCTTT
TRBJ2-7,TRBD1,TRBV5-1,few,CASSPGTVGFEQYF,TGCGCCAGCAGCCCTGGGACAGTCGGGTTCGAGCAGTACTTC
TRBJ2-7,TRBD1,TRBV6-4,NA,CAKAWDRCYEQYF,TGTGCCAAGGCCTGGGACAGATGCTACGAGCAGTACTTC
TRBJ2-1,NA,TRBV6-4,NA,CASRGGPHNEQFF,TGTGCCAGCAGGGGGGGGCCTCACAATGAGCAGTTCTTC
TRBJ2-1,NA,TRBV9,NA,CASSVGGTSYNEQFF,TGTGCCAGCAGCGTAGGGGGGACATCCTACAATGAGCAGTTCTTC
TRBJ2-3,NA,TRBV9,NA,CASSVLAWTDTQYF,TGTGCCAGCAGCGTACTAGCATGGACAGATACGCAGTATTTT
TRBJ2-7,NA,TRBV29-1,NA,CSVHWGLGKEQYF,TGCAGCGTTCACTGGGGGCTAGGGAAAGAGCAGTACTTC
TRBJ2-1,NA,TRBV4-1,few,CASSQEWVGSGNEQFF,TGCGCCAGCAGCCAAGAGTGGGTCGGGAGCGGTAATGAGCAGTTCTTC
TRBJ2-5,NA,TRBV5-1,NA,CASSFGGEETQYF,TGCGCCAGCAGCTTTGGCGGGGAAGAGACCCAGTACTTC
TRBJ2-5,NA,TRBV7-6,NA,CASSLIEKGKTQYF,TGTGCCAGCAGCTTGATTGAAAAGGGGAAGACCCAGTACTTC
TRBJ2-7,NA,TRBV6-6,NA,CASSYSTPQVSNEQYF,TGTGCCAGCAGTTACTCAACTCCACAGGTTTCTAACGAGCAGTACTTC
TRBJ2-7,TRBD1,TRBV27,NA,CASSFLTGTGSDEQYF,TGTGCCAGCAGTTTTCTAACTGGGACAGGGTCAGACGAGCAGTACTTC
TRBJ2-7,TRBD1,TRBV13,NA,CASSLKGQTYEQYF,TGTGCCAGCAGCCTAAAGGGACAGACCTACGAGCAGTACTTC
TRBJ1-2,NA,TRBV19,once,CATTRGGRYGYTF,TGTGCCACCACTCGGGGGGGACGCTATGGCTACACCTTC
TRBJ1-1,NA,TRBV6-5,NA,CASSYSRAEAFF,TGTGCCAGCAGTTACTCGAGGGCTGAAGCTTTCTTT
TRBJ2-1,TRBD1,TRBV2,once,CASSKLGQGAYNEQFF,TGTGCCAGCAGTAAATTAGGACAGGGCGCCTACAATGAGCAGTTCTTC
TRBJ2-6,NA,TRBV19,NA,CASRRGHSGANVLTF,TGTGCCAGTAGAAGGGGCCACTCTGGGGCCAACGTCCTGACTTTC